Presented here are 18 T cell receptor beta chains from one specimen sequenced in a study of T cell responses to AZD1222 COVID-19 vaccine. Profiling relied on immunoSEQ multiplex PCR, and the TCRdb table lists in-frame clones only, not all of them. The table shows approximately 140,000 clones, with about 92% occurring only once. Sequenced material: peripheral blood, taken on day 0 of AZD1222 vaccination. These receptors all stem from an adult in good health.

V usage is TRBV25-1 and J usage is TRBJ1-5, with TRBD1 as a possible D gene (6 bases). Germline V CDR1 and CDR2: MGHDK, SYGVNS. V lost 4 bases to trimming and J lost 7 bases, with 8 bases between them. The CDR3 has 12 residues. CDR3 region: CASSVQGQPQHF. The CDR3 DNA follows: TGTGCCAGCAGTGTCCAGGGGCAGCCCCAGCATTTT.

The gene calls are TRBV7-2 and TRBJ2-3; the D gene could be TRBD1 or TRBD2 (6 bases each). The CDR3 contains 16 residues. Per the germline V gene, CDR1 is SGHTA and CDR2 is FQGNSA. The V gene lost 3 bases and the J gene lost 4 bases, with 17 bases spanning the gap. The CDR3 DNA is TGTGCCAGCAGCTTTTCGGAGGGGGGTTTAGCAGATACGCAGTATTTT. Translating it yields CASSFSEGGLADTQYF.

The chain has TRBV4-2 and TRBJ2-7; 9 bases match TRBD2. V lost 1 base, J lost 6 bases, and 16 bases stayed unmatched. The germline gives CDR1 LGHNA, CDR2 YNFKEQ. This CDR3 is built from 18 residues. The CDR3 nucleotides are TGTGCCAGCAGCCAAGCCGGGGCTAGCGGGACCGGAAAGGGCGAGCAGTACTTC. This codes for CASSQAGASGTGKGEQYF.

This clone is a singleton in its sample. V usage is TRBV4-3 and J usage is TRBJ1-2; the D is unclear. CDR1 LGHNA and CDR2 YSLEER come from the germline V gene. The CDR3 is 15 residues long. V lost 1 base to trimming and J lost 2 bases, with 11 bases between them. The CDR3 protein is CASSQVTTDNYGYTF. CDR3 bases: TGCGCCAGCAGCCAAGTCACAACAGACAACTATGGCTACACCTTC.

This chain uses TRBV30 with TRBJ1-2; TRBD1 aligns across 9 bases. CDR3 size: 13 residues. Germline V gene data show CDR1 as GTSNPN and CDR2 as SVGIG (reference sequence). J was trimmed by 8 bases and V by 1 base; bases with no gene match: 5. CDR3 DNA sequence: TGTGCCTGGAGTGCCGGGACAGGGCAGGGCTACACCTTC. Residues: CAWSAGTGQGYTF.

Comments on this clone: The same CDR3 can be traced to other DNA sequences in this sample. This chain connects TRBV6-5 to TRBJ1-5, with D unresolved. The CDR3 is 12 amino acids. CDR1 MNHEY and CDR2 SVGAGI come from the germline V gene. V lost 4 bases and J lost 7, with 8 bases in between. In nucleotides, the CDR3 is TGTGCCAGCAGTTCCAACAACCAGCCCCAGCATTTT. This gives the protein CASSSNNQPQHF.

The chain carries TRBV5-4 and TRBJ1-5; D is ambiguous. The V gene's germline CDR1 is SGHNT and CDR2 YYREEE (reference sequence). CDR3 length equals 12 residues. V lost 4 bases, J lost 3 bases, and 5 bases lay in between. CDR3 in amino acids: CASSVDNQPQHF. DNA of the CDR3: TGTGCCAGCAGCGTGGACAATCAGCCCCAGCATTTT.

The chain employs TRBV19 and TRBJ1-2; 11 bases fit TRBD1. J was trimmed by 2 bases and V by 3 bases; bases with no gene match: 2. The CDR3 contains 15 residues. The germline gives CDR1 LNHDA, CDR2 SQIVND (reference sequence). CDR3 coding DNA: TGTGCCAGTAGTATCGGGGACAGGGGGAACTATGGCTACACCTTC. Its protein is CASSIGDRGNYGYTF.

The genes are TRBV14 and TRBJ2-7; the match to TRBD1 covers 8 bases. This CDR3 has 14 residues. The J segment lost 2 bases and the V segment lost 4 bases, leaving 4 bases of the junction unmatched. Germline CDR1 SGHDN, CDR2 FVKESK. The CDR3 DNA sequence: TGTGCCAGCAGCCCGACAGGGGTCCCCTACGAGCAGTACTTC. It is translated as CASSPTGVPYEQYF.

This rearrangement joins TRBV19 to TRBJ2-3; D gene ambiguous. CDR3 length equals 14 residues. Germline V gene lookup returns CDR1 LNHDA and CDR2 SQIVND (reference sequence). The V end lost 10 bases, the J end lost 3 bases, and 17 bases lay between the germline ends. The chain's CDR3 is CATTPARQTDTQYF. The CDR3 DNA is TGTGCCACCACCCCGGCCCGGCAAACAGATACGCAGTATTTT.

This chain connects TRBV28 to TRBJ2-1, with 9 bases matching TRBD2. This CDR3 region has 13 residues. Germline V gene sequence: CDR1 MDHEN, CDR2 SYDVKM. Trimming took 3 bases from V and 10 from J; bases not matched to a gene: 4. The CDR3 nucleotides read TGTGCCAGCAGTTTCCGACTAGCGGCAGAGCAGTTCTTC. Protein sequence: CASSFRLAAEQFF.

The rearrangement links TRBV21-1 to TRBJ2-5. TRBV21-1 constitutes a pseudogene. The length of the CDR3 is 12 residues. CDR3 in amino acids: CASSLLGETQYF. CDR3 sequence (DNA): TGTGCCAGCAGCCTCCTGGGGGAGACCCAGTACTTC.

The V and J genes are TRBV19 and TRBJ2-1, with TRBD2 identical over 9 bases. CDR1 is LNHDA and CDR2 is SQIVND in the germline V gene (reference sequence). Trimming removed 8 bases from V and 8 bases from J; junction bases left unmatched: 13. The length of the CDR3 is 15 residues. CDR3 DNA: TGTGCCAGTGCTACGGGGGGCGGGAGGGCCCATGAGCAGTTCTTC. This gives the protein CASATGGGRAHEQFF. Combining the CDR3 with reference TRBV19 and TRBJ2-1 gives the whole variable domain DGGITQSPKYLFRKEGQNVTLSCEQNLNHDAMYWYRQDPGQGLRLIYYSQIVNDFQKGDIAEGYSVSREKKESFPLTVTSAQKNPTAFYLCASATGGGRAHEQFFGPGTRLTVL.

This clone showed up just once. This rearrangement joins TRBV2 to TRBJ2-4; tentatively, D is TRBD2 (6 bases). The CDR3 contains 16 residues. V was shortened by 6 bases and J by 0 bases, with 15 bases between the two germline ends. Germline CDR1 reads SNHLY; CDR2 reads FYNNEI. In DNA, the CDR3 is TGTGCCAGCAGCAGGACCCCGGGGGTAGCCAAAAACATTCAGTACTTC. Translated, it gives CASSRTPGVAKNIQYF. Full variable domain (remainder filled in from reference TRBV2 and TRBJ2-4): EPEVTQTPSHQVTQMGQEVILRCVPISNHLYFYWYRQILGQKVEFLVSFYNNEISEKSEIFDDQFSVERPDGSNFTLKIRSTKLEDSAMYFCASSRTPGVAKNIQYFGAGTRLSVL.

The CDR3 bases are TGCGCCAGCAGCCCACTACGGACCCTCTATGGCTACACCTTC. Translating it yields CASSPLRTLYGYTF. This chain uses TRBV4-1 with TRBJ1-2, with D hard to call. CDR1 is MGHRA and CDR2 is YSYEKL in the germline V gene. With 4 bases removed from V and 4 bases from J, the gap between germline ends came to 13 bases. The CDR3 extends over 14 amino acids.

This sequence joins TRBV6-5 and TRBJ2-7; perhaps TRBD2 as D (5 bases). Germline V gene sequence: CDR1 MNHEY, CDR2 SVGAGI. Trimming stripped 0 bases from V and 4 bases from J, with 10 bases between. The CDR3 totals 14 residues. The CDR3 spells CASSYSNPGYEQYF. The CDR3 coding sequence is TGTGCCAGCAGTTACTCAAACCCGGGATACGAGCAGTACTTC.

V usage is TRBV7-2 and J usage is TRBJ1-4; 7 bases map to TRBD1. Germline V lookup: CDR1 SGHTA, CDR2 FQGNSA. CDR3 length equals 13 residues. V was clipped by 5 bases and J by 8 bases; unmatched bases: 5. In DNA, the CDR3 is TGTGCCAGCAGCGTAGGGACAGCCGAAAAACTGTTTTTT. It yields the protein CASSVGTAEKLFF.

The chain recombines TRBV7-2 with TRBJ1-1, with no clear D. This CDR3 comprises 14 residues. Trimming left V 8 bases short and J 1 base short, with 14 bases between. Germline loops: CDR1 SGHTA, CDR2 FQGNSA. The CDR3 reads CASQVSQENTEAFF. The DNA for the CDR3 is TGTGCCAGCCAAGTCTCCCAAGAGAACACTGAAGCTTTCTTT.